Each of the 25 T cell receptor beta chains below was sequenced from the same sample in a study of control samples from healthy donors and cancer patients. Only in-frame clones appear in the TCRdb table, and some are missing; sequencing was by immunoSEQ multiplex PCR. In the table there are fewer than 70,000 clones, less than 95% of which are singletons. Sequencing was carried out using blood. Source of these receptors: a man aged 30-40 years in good health.

V is TRBV9 and J is TRBJ1-1, with no clear D. Trimming removed 0 bases at V and 1 base at J, with 7 bases between. From germline, CDR1 is SGDLS and CDR2 YYNGEE. The CDR3 is 14 amino acids. The CDR3 spells CASSVEAQNTEAFF. The CDR3 region has the DNA TGTGCCAGCAGCGTAGAGGCACAGAACACTGAAGCTTTCTTT.

V and J are TRBV5-5 and TRBJ1-1; D ambiguous. The CDR3 runs 13 residues. CDR1 is SGHKS and CDR2 is YYEKEE in the germline V gene (reference sequence). Trimming pared 1 base from V and 4 bases from J, leaving 8 bases between. DNA for the CDR3: TGTGCCAGCAGCTTGCAGTCATCCACTGAAGCTTTCTTT. As protein: CASSLQSSTEAFF.

This chain uses TRBV6-6 with TRBJ2-1, with 8 bases aligning to TRBD2. The germline V gene has CDR1 MNHNY and CDR2 SVGAGI (reference sequence). The ends lost 5 bases at V and 2 bases at J; junction bases unmatched: 11. CDR3 length equals 17 residues. This CDR3 reads CASSHTWTSSPYNEQFF. The CDR3 DNA follows: TGTGCCAGCAGTCACACATGGACTAGCAGCCCCTACAATGAGCAGTTCTTC.

This sequence joins TRBV10-3 and TRBJ2-1; D tentatively fits TRBD1 or TRBD2 (6 bases each). V lost 4 bases, J lost 7 bases, and 8 bases lay in between. This CDR3 is 12 amino acids long. In germline, CDR1 is ENHRY, CDR2 SYGVKD. The CDR3 loop is CAISVGGNEQFF. The DNA for the CDR3 is TGTGCCATCAGTGTAGGGGGGAATGAGCAGTTCTTC.

The rearrangement joins TRBV24-1 to TRBJ2-2, with a possible D match to TRBD1 (6 bases). There are 17 residues in the CDR3. Trimming cost V 3 bases and J 2 bases, with 15 bases left between them. Germline V gene lookup returns CDR1 KGHDR and CDR2 SFDVKD. The DNA for the CDR3 is TGTGCCACCAGTGATATTGGACAGCAGTTCAACACCGGGGAGCTGTTTTTT. This gives the protein CATSDIGQQFNTGELFF.

In this sample, this clone turned up once. This chain joins TRBV4-3 and TRBJ1-2, with D perhaps matching TRBD1 (5 bases). V was shortened by 4 bases and J by 6 bases, with 15 bases between the two germline ends. Germline CDR1 is LGHNA and CDR2 is YSLEER. The length of the CDR3 is 14 residues. The DNA of the CDR3 is TGCGCCAGCAGCCGGGGGGAGAGGGTCGATGGCTACACCTTC. It is translated as CASSRGERVDGYTF.

This chain uses TRBV28 with TRBJ1-4; D is perhaps TRBD1 (6 bases). This CDR3 contains 15 residues. The germline V and J ends were trimmed by 8 bases and 3 bases, with 16 bases remaining between them. The germline CDR1 and CDR2 sequences are MDHEN and SYDVKM. CDR3 sequence: CASVPGGPPNEKLFF. The CDR3, as DNA: TGTGCCAGCGTTCCGGGGGGGCCACCTAATGAAAAACTGTTTTTT.

The chain combines TRBV6-4 with TRBJ2-2, with D possibly being TRBD1 (5 bases). The V end was cut by 5 bases, the J end by 4 bases, with 8 bases between. CDR1 and CDR2 (germline): MRHNA, SNTAGT. This CDR3 is 13 amino acids long. CDR3 nucleotide sequence: TGTGCCAGCAGTCAACAGGCCACCGGGGAGCTGTTTTTT. Protein sequence: CASSQQATGELFF.

J is TRBJ2-1 and V is TRBV5-1; a weak D match, TRBD2 (6 bases). This CDR3 comprises 14 residues. Germline V gene lookup returns CDR1 SGHRS and CDR2 YFSETQ. Trimming took 4 bases from V and 9 from J, leaving 17 bases between them. The CDR3 sequence: CASSPQTSSVEQFF. The CDR3 nucleotides are TGCGCCAGCAGCCCACAGACTAGTTCAGTTGAGCAGTTCTTC.

This chain connects TRBV28 to TRBJ2-3, with TRBD1 matching 9 bases. There are 15 residues in the CDR3. The J segment lost 3 bases and the V segment lost 1 base, leaving 2 bases of the junction unmatched. Germline V CDR1 and CDR2: MDHEN, SYDVKM. The CDR3 reads CASSLLTGGTDTQYF. CDR3 nucleotide sequence: TGTGCCAGCAGTTTATTGACAGGGGGGACAGATACGCAGTATTTT. Together with reference TRBV28 and TRBJ2-3, the CDR3 gives the full variable domain: DVKVTQSSRYLVKRTGEKVFLECVQDMDHENMFWYRQDPGLGLRLIYFSYDVKMKEKGDIPEGYSVSREKKERFSLILESASTNQTSMYLCASSLLTGGTDTQYFGPGTRLTVL.

The chain has TRBV6-4 and TRBJ1-1; possibly TRBD1 for D (5 bases). The CDR3 contains 13 residues. The germline V gene has CDR1 MRHNA and CDR2 SNTAGT. V dropped 6 bases and J dropped 2 bases, with 10 bases sitting between them. CDR3 bases: TGTGCCAGCAGCTCGACAGAAAACACTGAAGCTTTCTTT. Protein product: CASSSTENTEAFF.

For the CDR3, the DNA is TGTGCCAGTAGTTGGGCGGGAGGTTACACCGGGGAGCTGTTTTTT. Its protein is CASSWAGGYTGELFF. V is TRBV19 and J is TRBJ2-2; 8 nucleotides agree with TRBD2. Germline CDR1 reads LNHDA; CDR2 reads SQIVND (reference sequence). CDR3 length equals 15 residues. V shed 5 bases, J shed 3 bases, and the junction held 5 bases outside the gene matches.

J is TRBJ1-1 and V is TRBV30; D gene uncertain. The germline V gene has CDR1 GTSNPN and CDR2 SVGIG (reference sequence). CDR3 length equals 12 residues. The ends were cut back, 3 bases at V and 8 bases at J, with 13 bases in the middle. CDR3 DNA sequence: TGTGCCTGGAGAAAGTGGGGAGGAGAAGCTTTCTTT. Translation: CAWRKWGGEAFF.

The V call is TRBV29-1, the J call TRBJ1-1; D is perhaps TRBD1 (6 bases). The germline V gene has CDR1 SQVTM and CDR2 ANQGSEA. Trimming took 3 bases from V and 1 from J, leaving 18 bases between them. There are 16 residues in the CDR3. The CDR3 protein is CSVEGMVGQPNTEAFF. The CDR3 region has the DNA TGCAGCGTTGAGGGAATGGTGGGACAACCGAACACTGAAGCTTTCTTT.

The rearrangement joins TRBV19 to TRBJ1-5; tentatively, D is TRBD1 (6 bases). Germline V gives CDR1 LNHDA, CDR2 SQIVND (reference sequence). The ends were cut back, 7 bases at V and 7 bases at J, with 17 bases in the middle. The CDR3 is 14 amino acids. The DNA of the CDR3 is TGTGCCAGTAATCCCACAGGGTCTCGACAGCCCCAGCATTTT. Its translation: CASNPTGSRQPQHF.

This clone was recorded once. The rearrangement links TRBV7-6 to TRBJ2-3, with a tentative D call TRBD2 (7 bases). With 5 bases removed from V and 2 bases from J, the gap between germline ends came to 20 bases. This CDR3 region has 17 residues. The germline V gene encodes CDR1 SGHVS and CDR2 FNYEAQ. The CDR3 coding sequence is TGTGCCAGCAGCCGACAAAACGCGGGGGCCCTCACAGATACGCAGTATTTT. Its translation is CASSRQNAGALTDTQYF.

The chain uses TRBV7-2 and TRBJ2-1; 9 bases line up with TRBD2. V shed 5 bases, J shed 8 bases, and the junction held 13 bases outside the gene matches. Germline V lookup: CDR1 SGHTA, CDR2 FQGNSA. The CDR3 loop spans 16 amino acids. Written as DNA, the CDR3 is TGTGCCAGCAGCGCCCGGCGGGGGGGGAGGGGGGATGAGCAGTTCTTC. It codes for CASSARRGGRGDEQFF.

The CDR3 region is CASFQGAKNTGELFF. CDR3 nucleotides: TGTGCCAGCTTTCAGGGTGCGAAGAACACCGGGGAGCTGTTTTTT. The chain carries TRBV28 and TRBJ2-2, with a tentative D call TRBD1 (5 bases). Trimming cost V 8 bases and J 1 base, with 14 bases left between them. CDR3 length: 15 residues. Germline CDR1 is MDHEN and CDR2 is SYDVKM.

The rearrangement joins TRBV19 to TRBJ2-5; D gene unclear. Trimming took 6 bases from V and 3 from J, leaving 11 bases between them. The CDR3 covers 13 residues. Germline-derived CDR1 and CDR2 are LNHDA and SQIVND (reference sequence). The CDR3 protein is CASSSQQEETQYF. CDR3 sequence (DNA): TGTGCCAGTAGCTCACAGCAGGAAGAGACCCAGTACTTC.

V gene TRBV30 combines with J gene TRBJ1-5, with D possibly matching TRBD1 (6 bases). CDR3 length equals 16 residues. V was trimmed by 1 base and J by 0 bases, leaving 13 bases between them. In germline, CDR1 is GTSNPN, CDR2 SVGIG (reference sequence). The chain's CDR3 is CAWSAKQGYSNQPQHF. CDR3 sequence (DNA): TGTGCCTGGAGTGCCAAACAGGGTTATAGCAATCAGCCCCAGCATTTT.

V usage is TRBV24-1 and J usage is TRBJ1-4; 9 nucleotides align to TRBD1. The V and J ends lost 2 bases and 5 bases, in that order; junction bases with no gene match: 5. The CDR3 has 16 amino acids. CDR1 is KGHDR, CDR2 SFDVKD, per germline. The CDR3 reads CATSDSFGTGNEKLFF. Written as DNA, the CDR3 is TGTGCCACCAGTGATTCCTTCGGGACAGGGAATGAAAAACTGTTTTTT.

The CDR3 loop is CSVEGERGLTDTQYF. The CDR3 DNA sequence: TGCAGCGTTGAAGGGGAGCGGGGCCTCACAGATACGCAGTATTTT. This sequence joins TRBV29-1 and TRBJ2-3, with 7 bases that match TRBD2. With V trimmed by 1 base and J by 2 bases, 6 bases remained unmatched. CDR3 length: 15 amino acids. Germline V gene lookup returns CDR1 SQVTM and CDR2 ANQGSEA.

This chain uses TRBV18 with TRBJ2-3; a weak D match, TRBD2 (5 bases). Trimming left V 3 bases short and J 2 bases short, with 18 bases between. The CDR3 sequence is 17 residues long. CDR1 is KGHSH, CDR2 LQKENI, per germline. Here the CDR3 reads CASSPRESLSLTDTQYF. The CDR3 DNA reads TGTGCCAGCTCACCCCGGGAAAGCTTATCCCTCACAGATACGCAGTATTTT.

This clone was seen only once. The chain employs TRBV7-2 and TRBJ2-7; 7 nucleotides agree with TRBD2. This CDR3 is built from 13 residues. J lost 6 bases, V lost 5 bases, and 7 bases had no gene match. CDR1 SGHTA and CDR2 FQGNSA come from the germline V gene. The CDR3 sequence: CASSPRLAGEQYF. CDR3 DNA: TGTGCCAGCAGCCCCCGACTAGCTGGCGAGCAGTACTTC.

The V and J genes are TRBV27 and TRBJ2-1; D tentatively fits TRBD1 or TRBD2 (5 bases each). The CDR3 extends over 15 amino acids. Germline loops: CDR1 MNHEY, CDR2 SMNVEV (reference sequence). Trimming removed 3 bases at V and 4 bases at J, with 13 bases between. The CDR3 region is CASSFPGASYNEQFF. DNA of the CDR3: TGTGCCAGCAGTTTTCCCGGGGCTTCATACAATGAGCAGTTCTTC.